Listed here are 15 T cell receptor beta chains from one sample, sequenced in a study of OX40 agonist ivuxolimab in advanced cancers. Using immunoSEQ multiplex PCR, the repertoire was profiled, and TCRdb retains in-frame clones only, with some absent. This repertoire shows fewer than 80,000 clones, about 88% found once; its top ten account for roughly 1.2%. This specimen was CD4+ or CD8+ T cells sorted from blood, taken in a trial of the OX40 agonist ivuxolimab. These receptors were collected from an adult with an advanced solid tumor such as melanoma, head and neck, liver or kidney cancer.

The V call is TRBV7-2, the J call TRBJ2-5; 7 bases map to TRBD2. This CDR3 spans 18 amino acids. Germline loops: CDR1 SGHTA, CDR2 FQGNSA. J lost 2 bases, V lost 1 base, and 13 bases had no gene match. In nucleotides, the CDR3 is TGTGCCAGCAGCTTAGTGGCGAGGGTAGCGGGCGCTCAAGAGACCCAGTACTTC. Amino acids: CASSLVARVAGAQETQYF. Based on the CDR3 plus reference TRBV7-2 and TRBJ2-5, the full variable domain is GAGVSQSPSNKVTEKGKDVELRCDPISGHTALYWYRQSLGQGLEFLIYFQGNSAPDKSGLPSDRFSAERTGGSVSTLTIQRTQQEDSAVYLCASSLVARVAGAQETQYFGPGTRLLVL.

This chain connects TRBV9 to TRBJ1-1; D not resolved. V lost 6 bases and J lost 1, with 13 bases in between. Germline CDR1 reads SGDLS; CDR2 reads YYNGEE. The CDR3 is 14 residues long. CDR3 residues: CASTPLGGNTEAFF. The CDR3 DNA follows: TGTGCCAGCACCCCTCTAGGAGGGAACACTGAAGCTTTCTTT.

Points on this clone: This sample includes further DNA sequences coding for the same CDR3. The CDR3 coding sequence is TGCGCCAGCAGCTTGGGTCCAGCGGGGGGCCAAGAGACCCAGTACTTC. Amino acid sequence: CASSLGPAGGQETQYF. The rearrangement uses TRBV5-1 and TRBJ2-5, with 9 bases aligning to TRBD2. The CDR3 extends over 16 amino acids. With V trimmed by 0 bases and J by 1 base, 4 bases remained unmatched. Germline CDR1 SGHRS, CDR2 YFSETQ. Full variable domain (rest looked up from reference TRBV5-1 and TRBJ2-5): KAGVTQTPRYLIKTRGQQVTLSCSPISGHRSVSWYQQTPGQGLQFLFEYFSETQRNKGNFPGRFSGRQFSNSRSEMNVSTLELGDSALYLCASSLGPAGGQETQYFGPGTRLLVL.

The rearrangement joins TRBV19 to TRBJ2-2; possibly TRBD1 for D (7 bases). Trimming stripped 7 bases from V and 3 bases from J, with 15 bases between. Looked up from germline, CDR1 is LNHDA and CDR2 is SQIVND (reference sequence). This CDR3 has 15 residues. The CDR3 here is CASMSPGGYTGELFF. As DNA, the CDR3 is TGTGCCAGTATGAGTCCAGGGGGGTACACCGGGGAGCTGTTTTTT. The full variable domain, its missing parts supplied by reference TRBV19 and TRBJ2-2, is DGGITQSPKYLFRKEGQNVTLSCEQNLNHDAMYWYRQDPGQGLRLIYYSQIVNDFQKGDIAEGYSVSREKKESFPLTVTSAQKNPTAFYLCASMSPGGYTGELFFGEGSRLTVL.

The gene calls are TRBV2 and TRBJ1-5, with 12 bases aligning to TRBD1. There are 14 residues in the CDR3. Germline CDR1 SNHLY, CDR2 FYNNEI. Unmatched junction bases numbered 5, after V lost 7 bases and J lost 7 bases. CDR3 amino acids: CASTSGTGGQPQHF. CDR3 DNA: TGTGCCAGCACCTCCGGGACAGGGGGCCAGCCCCAGCATTTT. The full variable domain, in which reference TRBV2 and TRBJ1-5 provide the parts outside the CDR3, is EPEVTQTPSHQVTQMGQEVILRCVPISNHLYFYWYRQILGQKVEFLVSFYNNEISEKSEIFDDQFSVERPDGSNFTLKIRSTKLEDSAMYFCASTSGTGGQPQHFGDGTRLSIL.

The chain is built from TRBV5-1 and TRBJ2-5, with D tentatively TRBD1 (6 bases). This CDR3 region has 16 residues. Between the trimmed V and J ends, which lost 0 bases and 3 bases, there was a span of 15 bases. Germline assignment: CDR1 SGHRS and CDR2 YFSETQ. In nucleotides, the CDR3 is TGCGCCAGCAGCTTGGGCCCCAGGGGAGAGAAAGAGACCCAGTACTTC. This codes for CASSLGPRGEKETQYF. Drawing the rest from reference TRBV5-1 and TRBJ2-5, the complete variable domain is KAGVTQTPRYLIKTRGQQVTLSCSPISGHRSVSWYQQTPGQGLQFLFEYFSETQRNKGNFPGRFSGRQFSNSRSEMNVSTLELGDSALYLCASSLGPRGEKETQYFGPGTRLLVL.

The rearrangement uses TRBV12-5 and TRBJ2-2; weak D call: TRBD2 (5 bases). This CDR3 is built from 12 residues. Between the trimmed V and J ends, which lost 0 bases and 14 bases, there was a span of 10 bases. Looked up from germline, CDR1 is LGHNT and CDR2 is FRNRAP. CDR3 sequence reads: CASGLVHGGLFF. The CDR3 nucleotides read TGTGCTAGTGGTTTGGTACACGGAGGACTGTTTTTT.

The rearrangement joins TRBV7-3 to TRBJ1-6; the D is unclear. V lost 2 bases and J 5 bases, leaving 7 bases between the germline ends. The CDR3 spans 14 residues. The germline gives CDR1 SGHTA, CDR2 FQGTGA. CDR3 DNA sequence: TGTGCCAGCAGCTTAGCCCCCGATAATTCACCCCTCCACTTT. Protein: CASSLAPDNSPLHF.

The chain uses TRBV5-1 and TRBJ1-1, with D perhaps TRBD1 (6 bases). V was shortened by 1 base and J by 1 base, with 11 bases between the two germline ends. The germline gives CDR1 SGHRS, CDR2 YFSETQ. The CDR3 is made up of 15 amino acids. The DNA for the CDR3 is TGCGCCAGCAGCTTGCAAGCGGGACAGAACACTGAAGCTTTCTTT. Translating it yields CASSLQAGQNTEAFF. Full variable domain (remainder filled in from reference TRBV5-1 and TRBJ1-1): KAGVTQTPRYLIKTRGQQVTLSCSPISGHRSVSWYQQTPGQGLQFLFEYFSETQRNKGNFPGRFSGRQFSNSRSEMNVSTLELGDSALYLCASSLQAGQNTEAFFGQGTRLTVV.

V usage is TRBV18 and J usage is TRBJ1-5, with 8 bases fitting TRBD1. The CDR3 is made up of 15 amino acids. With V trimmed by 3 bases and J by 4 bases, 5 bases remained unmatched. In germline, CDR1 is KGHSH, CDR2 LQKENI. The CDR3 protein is CASSPTGVRNQPQHF. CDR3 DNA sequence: TGTGCCAGCTCACCGACAGGGGTAAGGAATCAGCCCCAGCATTTT. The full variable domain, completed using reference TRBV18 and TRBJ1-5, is NAGVMQNPRHLVRRRGQEARLRCSPMKGHSHVYWYRQLPEEGLKFMVYLQKENIIDESGMPKERFSAEFPKEGPSILRIQQVVRGDSAAYFCASSPTGVRNQPQHFGDGTRLSIL.

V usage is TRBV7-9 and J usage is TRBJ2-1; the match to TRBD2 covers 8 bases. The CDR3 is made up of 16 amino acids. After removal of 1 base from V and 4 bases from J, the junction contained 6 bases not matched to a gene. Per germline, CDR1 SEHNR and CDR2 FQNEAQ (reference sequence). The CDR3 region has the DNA TGTGCCAGCAGCTTAGTGGTCTTAGCGGGGTACAATGAGCAGTTCTTC. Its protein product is CASSLVVLAGYNEQFF.

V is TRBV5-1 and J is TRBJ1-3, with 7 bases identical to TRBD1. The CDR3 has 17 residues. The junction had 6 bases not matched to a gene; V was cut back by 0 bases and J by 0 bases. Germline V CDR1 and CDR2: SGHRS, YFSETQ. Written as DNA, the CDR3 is TGCGCCAGCAGCTTGGTAACAGGGGTCCTCTCTGGAAACACCATATATTTT. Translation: CASSLVTGVLSGNTIYF.

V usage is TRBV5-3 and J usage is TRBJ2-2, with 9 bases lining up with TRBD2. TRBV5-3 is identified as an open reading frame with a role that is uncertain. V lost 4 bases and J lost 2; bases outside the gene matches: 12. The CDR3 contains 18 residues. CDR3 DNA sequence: TGTGCCAGAAGCCCCGGCGATGTACTAGCGGGTAACACCGGGGAGCTGTTTTTT. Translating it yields CARSPGDVLAGNTGELFF.

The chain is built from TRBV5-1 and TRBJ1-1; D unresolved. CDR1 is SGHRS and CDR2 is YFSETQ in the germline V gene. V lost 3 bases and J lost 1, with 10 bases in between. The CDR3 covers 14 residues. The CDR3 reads CASSSPNGNTEAFF. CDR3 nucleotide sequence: TGCGCCAGCAGCTCCCCGAACGGGAACACTGAAGCTTTCTTT.

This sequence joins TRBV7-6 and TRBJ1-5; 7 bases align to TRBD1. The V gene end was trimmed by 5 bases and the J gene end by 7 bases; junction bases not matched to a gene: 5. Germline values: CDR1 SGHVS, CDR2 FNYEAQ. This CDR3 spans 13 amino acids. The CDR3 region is CASSPDRRQPQHF. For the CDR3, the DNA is TGTGCCAGCAGCCCGGACAGGCGGCAGCCCCAGCATTTT.